This T cell receptor beta chain emerged from a study of T cells in localized non-small cell lung cancer. Study results and limitations: Longer overall survival was seen with higher T cell density measured in blood. Exceeding tumor, uninvolved adjacent lung had the highest T cell clonality.

To note about this clone: Its antigen is not identified. Other DNA variants within this sample encode the same CDR3.

The V gene lost 4 bases and the J gene lost 3 bases, with 7 bases spanning the gap. Germline CDR1 and CDR2: SGHVS and FNYEAQ. This CDR3 contains 12 residues. The data were produced by immunoSEQ multiplex PCR, yet TCRdb's version contains in-frame clones alone and is incomplete. The sample lists tens of thousands of clones; about nine tenths were seen once. Sequencing was performed on peripheral blood, taken before any cancer treatment. This clonotype originated in a man aged 35-69 years with stage I lung adenocarcinoma. This chain connects TRBV7-6 to TRBJ2-7; D remains unclear. The CDR3 DNA sequence: TGTGCCAGCAGCTCCAACAGCTACGAGCAGTACTTC. Protein: CASSSNSYEQYF.